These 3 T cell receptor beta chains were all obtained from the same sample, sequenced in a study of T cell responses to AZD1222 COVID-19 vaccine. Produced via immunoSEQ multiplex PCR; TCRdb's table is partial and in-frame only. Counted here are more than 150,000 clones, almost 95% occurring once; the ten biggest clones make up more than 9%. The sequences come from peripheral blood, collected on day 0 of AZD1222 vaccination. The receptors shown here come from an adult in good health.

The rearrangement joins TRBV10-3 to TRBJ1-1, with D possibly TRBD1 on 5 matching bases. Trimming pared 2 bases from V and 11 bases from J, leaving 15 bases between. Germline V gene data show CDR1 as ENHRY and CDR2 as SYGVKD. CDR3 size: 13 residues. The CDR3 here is CAISEGQPRRAFF. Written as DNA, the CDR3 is TGTGCCATCAGTGAGGGACAACCCCGGCGGGCTTTCTTT.

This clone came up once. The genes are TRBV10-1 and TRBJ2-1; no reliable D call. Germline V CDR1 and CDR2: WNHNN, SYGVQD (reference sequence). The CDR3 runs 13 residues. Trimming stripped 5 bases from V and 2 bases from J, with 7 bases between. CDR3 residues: CASSPGPYNEQFF. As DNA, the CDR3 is TGCGCCAGCAGTCCTGGACCCTACAATGAGCAGTTCTTC.

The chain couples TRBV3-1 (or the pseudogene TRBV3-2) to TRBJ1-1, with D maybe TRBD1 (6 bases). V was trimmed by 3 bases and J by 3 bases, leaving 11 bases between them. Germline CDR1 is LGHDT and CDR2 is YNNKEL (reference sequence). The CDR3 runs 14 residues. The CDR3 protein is CASSQSRGDTEAFF. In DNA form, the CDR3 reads TGTGCCAGCAGCCAGTCGAGGGGGGACACTGAAGCTTTCTTT.